This T cell receptor beta chain came from a study of early T cells in non-severe SARS-CoV-2 infection (dated by TCRdb to about 2021). At the level of the whole study: Bulk RNA from unsorted whole blood was used for TCR sequencing, so alpha and beta chains could not be paired. Overall results and qualifications from the work: VDJdb matching was skewed toward anti-spike CD8 responses, so virus-specific expansions were likely underestimated and private and CD4 specificities were missed.

Set within a cohort of healthcare workers in London, UK, this nested case-control study involved weekly PCR testing of nasopharyngeal swabs along with blood sampling. Healthcare workers were enrolled in the week of the UK lockdown, from 23 to 31 March 2020, and were followed every week for up to about 15 weeks. This clonotype occurred many times. Its antigen is unknown. Per-nucleotide qualities are absent, and no much larger clonotype sits a single base away. The protocol used for the library was 5' RACE. Sequencer: NextSeq 500. Unique molecular identifiers were attached to individual cDNA molecules in the TCR library protocol so that sequencing error and PCR bias could be corrected. Sequencing covered both TCR alpha and beta chains, and within each sample the abundances of alpha and beta sequences were tightly co-correlated. The published analysis was carried out like this. Decombinator V4 was used to annotate TCR sequences for V gene, J gene and CDR3. Expanded TCRs were defined as changing significantly between any two time points under a Poisson model with p below 0.0001. TCR abundances were normalised to the total number of TCRs sequenced per sample and expressed as counts per million. TRAV1-2 paired with TRAJ12, TRAJ20 or TRAJ33 defined MAIT TCRs, while TRAV10 paired with TRAJ18 defined iNKT TCRs. A search of VDJdb, accessed on 1 November 2021, was run for TCRs annotated to CMV, EBV and SARS-CoV-2, with TCRs annotated for multiple antigens excluded. Using fastp at Q25 and MiXCR, TCRdb reprocessed the public reads and kept productive beta chains. Merged by CDR3 protein, the rows form single entries marked with the most common genes and DNA. These V and J calls are TCRdb output, not the study's own analysis. Within this sample are 55,000 to 70,000 distinct CDR3 sequences, with approximately 12% of them counted one time only. In total, the top ten clones hold under 2% of the sample.

V and J are truncated by 5 bases and 2 bases respectively, leaving an intervening sequence of 10 bases. Its CDR3 holds 14 amino acids, cysteine through phenylalanine. CDR3 DNA is the only sequence kept; it has 42 bases, read in frame from the first base. The germline V gene gives CDR1 as SGHAT and CDR2 as FQNNGV. This TCR was sampled from an adult who was a healthcare worker with PCR-confirmed SARS-CoV-2 infection or an uninfected control (not recorded which). The chain uses TRBV11-2 and TRBJ1-5, with no confident D gene call. The sequencing input was whole blood. The bases read TGTGCCAGCAGCCGCGGTGGGGGCAATCAGCCCCAGCATTTT. This translates into CASSRGGGNQPQHF.